Given below is one T cell receptor beta chain in context. Its matching antigen is unknown. TCRdb's table, derived via immunoSEQ multiplex PCR, lists solely in-frame clones and lacks some. The profile shows about 72,000 clones, roughly 87% of them singletons. This sample is drawn from a study of T cell responses to AZD1222 COVID-19 vaccine. General study points: After two AZD1222 doses, spike-specific TCR breadth and depth rose versus day 0. All repertoire sampling was performed exclusively after the peak T cell response. The donor group comprised mostly white British people and more females; the analysis possibly underestimated clonal diversity. Only five to seven AZD1222 recipients were seropositive at baseline.

V was cut by 10 bases and J by 4 bases, with 14 bases left in between. From germline, CDR1 is SGHTA and CDR2 FQGNSA. The CDR3 consists of 14 residues. The TCR originated in an adult who received the AZD1222 COVID-19 vaccine. The sample was peripheral blood, taken 28 days after the second AZD1222 dose. This chain links TRBV7-2 with TRBJ2-6; D might be TRBD1 (6 bases). The CDR3 loop is CANLQGPGANVLTF. As DNA, the CDR3 is TGTGCCAACCTACAGGGTCCAGGGGCCAACGTCCTGACTTTC.